These 18 T cell receptor beta chains originate from one sample sequenced in a study of regulatory T cells in long-lasting Graves disease. Time point in this sample: newly diagnosed GD, antithyroid drugs for less than 3 months. RNA isolated from PBMCs was used to make the TCR library. Sequencing libraries for TCR beta were prepared with iRepertoire HTBI primers and Arm-PCR of CDR3 regions. TCRdb processed the multiplex PCR reads anew with MiXCR; each CDR3 protein has one entry. Of approximately 270,000 distinct CDR3 sequences listed, under 20% were seen once; the top ten hold 12% to 15%. A further study also used this sample, focusing on T cells in Graves' hyperthyroidism and ophthalmopathy.

The source was peripheral blood mononuclear cells (PBMCs), collected at new diagnosis, from a patient treated with antithyroid drugs. These receptors were collected from a woman aged 25-40 years with Graves disease.

There are many counts of this clonotype. The junction departs from the called germline gene at one end, perhaps through a read error. The chain links TRBV6-1 to TRBJ1-5; weak D call: TRBD1 (5 bases). The CDR3 is 11 amino acids. Germline V CDR1 and CDR2: MNHNS, SASEGT. CDR3 nucleotide sequence: TGCGCCAGCAGTGAGGGGCAGCCCCAGCATTTT. Protein: CASSEGQPQHF.

At least ten counts were recorded for this clonotype. The chain recombines TRBV10-3 with TRBJ1-4; 8 bases line up with TRBD1. The V gene's germline CDR1 is ENHRY and CDR2 SYGVKD. V lost 2 bases to trimming and J lost 4 bases; unmatched junction nucleotides: 3. The CDR3 runs to 15 residues. The CDR3 coding sequence is TGTGCCATCAGTGAGGACAGGGGACGTAATGAAAAACTGTTTTTT. Protein: CAISEDRGRNEKLFF.

This clonotype was found a few times. A much larger clonotype is one base distant, so this may be a read error. This chain links TRBV20-1 with TRBJ1-2, with D perhaps TRBD1 (6 bases). The V gene lost 3 bases and the J gene lost 4 bases, with 12 bases spanning the gap. This CDR3 region has 13 residues. CDR1 is DFQATT, CDR2 SNEGSKA, per germline (reference sequence). The CDR3 DNA is TGCAGTGCTAGGTGGGGGCAGTCCTATGGCTACACCTTC. This codes for CSARWGQSYGYTF.

This clonotype was counted many times. The chain carries TRBV19 and TRBJ2-1; no clear D. Per the germline V gene, CDR1 is LNHDA and CDR2 is SQIVND (reference sequence). CDR3 length: 13 amino acids. V lost 10 bases and J lost 4, with 14 bases in between. CDR3 in DNA: TGTGCCACCCAGAGCTCCTTTTACAATGAGCAGTTCTTC. It translates to CATQSSFYNEQFF.

The sample holds many counts of this clonotype. This sequence joins TRBV20-1 and TRBJ2-3; 7 nucleotides match TRBD2. This CDR3 region has 13 residues. Per germline, CDR1 DFQATT and CDR2 SNEGSKA (reference sequence). V lost 6 bases to trimming and J lost 7 bases; unmatched junction nucleotides: 10. DNA for the CDR3: TGCAGTGCAAGTGGCGGGGGTGTGAATACGCAGTATTTT. Translation: CSASGGGVNTQYF.

Notes on this clonotype: Just one base apart from a much larger clone, this may be a read error. This CDR3 is missing its conserved last phenylalanine or tryptophan, likely due to a read error. V and J are TRBV6-1 and TRBJ2-5; 7 bases are shared with TRBD2. CDR3 length: 14 residues. V trimming: 5 bases; J trimming: 2 bases; junction bases outside the gene matches: 5. Germline-derived CDR1 and CDR2 are MNHNS and SASEGT. Here the CDR3 DNA reads TGTGCCAGCAGTCACTCGGGGGGTCAAGAGACCCAGTACTTG. Protein: CASSHSGGQETQYL.

This clonotype came up a few times. The chain is built from TRBV7-8 and TRBJ1-4; 9 bases match TRBD1. V was pared by 6 bases and J by 5 bases, with 4 bases of the junction left unmatched. CDR3 length: 14 amino acids. Per germline, CDR1 SGHVS and CDR2 FQNEAQ. CDR3 nucleotide sequence: TGTGCCAGCAGTGCCGGGACAGGGAATGAAAAACTGTTTTTT. Translated, it gives CASSAGTGNEKLFF.

This clonotype was counted a few times. A far larger clone is off by one base, so a read error is likely. The chain couples TRBV11-2 to TRBJ2-5; TRBD2 aligns across 8 bases. The DNA end favors TRBJ2-1, so the J call may be wrong. This CDR3 comprises 14 residues. Germline-derived CDR1 and CDR2 are SGHAT and FQNNGV. The CDR3 coding sequence is TGTGCCAGCGACTGGCCGGGGGGGGGCAATGAGCAGTTCTTC. Protein product: CASDWPGGGNEQFF.

The sample holds many counts of this clonotype. The genes are TRBV7-9 and TRBJ1-4, with no clear D. Deletions cut 2 bases from V and 2 bases from J, with 12 bases between. This CDR3 contains 16 residues. Germline CDR1 reads SEHNR; CDR2 reads FQNEAQ (reference sequence). CDR3 sequence (DNA): TGTGCCAGCAGCTTATGGGGAGTTGGGACTAATGAAAAACTGTTTTTT. This encodes CASSLWGVGTNEKLFF. The full variable domain, rest sourced from reference TRBV7-9 and TRBJ1-4, is DTGVSQNPRHKITKRGQNVTFRCDPISEHNRLYWYRQTLGQGPEFLTYFQNEAQLEKSRLLSDRFSAERPKGSFSTLEIQRTEQGDSAMYLCASSLWGVGTNEKLFFGSGTQLSVL.

About this clonotype itself: One junction end does not reproduce the germline sequence, and a read error may be involved. CDR3: CAISEDTQGYGYTF. Here the CDR3 DNA reads TGTGCCATCAGTGAGGACACCCAGGGCTATGGCTACACCTTC. The chain links TRBV27 to TRBJ1-2; D is possibly TRBD1 (5 bases). Germline lookup yields CDR1 MNHEY and CDR2 SMNVEV (reference sequence). CDR3 size: 14 residues.

This clonotype appeared a few times. The V gene is TRBV13, the J gene TRBJ2-5, with 11 positions matching TRBD2. J lost 5 bases, V lost 5 bases, and 4 bases had no gene match. The CDR3 runs 14 residues. Germline V gene sequence: CDR1 PRHDT, CDR2 FYEKMQ (reference sequence). DNA for the CDR3: TGTGCCAGCAGCGACCCTAGCGGGGGGGAGACCCAGTACTTC. Protein sequence: CASSDPSGGETQYF.

This clonotype has at least ten counts. This chain joins TRBV9 and TRBJ1-2, with a possible D match to TRBD1 (5 bases). Trimming left V 3 bases short and J 2 bases short, with 11 bases between. The CDR3 is made up of 14 amino acids. The V gene's germline CDR1 is SGDLS and CDR2 YYNGEE. Here the CDR3 DNA reads TGTGCCAGCAGCGGAGGACATGTAAACTATGGCTACACCTTC. It yields the protein CASSGGHVNYGYTF.

This clonotype appeared many times. The chain combines TRBV6-2 or TRBV6-3 with TRBJ1-1, with D perhaps TRBD1 (6 bases). The CDR3 totals 15 residues. Trimming cost V 5 bases and J 7 bases, with 20 bases left between them. Germline-derived CDR1 and CDR2 are MNHEY and SVGEGT. The chain's CDR3 is CASSPRKPGQNEAFF. The CDR3 nucleotides are TGTGCCAGCAGTCCACGTAAACCGGGACAAAATGAAGCTTTCTTT.

This clonotype was picked up many times. The chain links TRBV20-1 to TRBJ2-1; TRBD2 aligns across 10 bases. This CDR3 contains 14 residues. Germline V CDR1 and CDR2: DFQATT, SNEGSKA (reference sequence). Unmatched junction bases numbered 4, after V lost 7 bases and J lost 1 base. The CDR3 sequence: CSGSGGASYNEQFF. DNA of the CDR3: TGCAGTGGAAGCGGGGGGGCGTCCTACAATGAGCAGTTCTTC.

This clonotype was counted at least ten times. V usage is TRBV20-1 and J usage is TRBJ1-4; D remains unclear. There are 14 residues in the CDR3. Looked up from germline, CDR1 is DFQATT and CDR2 is SNEGSKA (reference sequence). Trimming removed 6 bases from V and 8 bases from J, with 19 bases in between. CDR3 sequence reads: CSASPAGFEEKLFF. Written as DNA, the CDR3 is TGCAGTGCGTCCCCAGCCGGCTTTGAGGAAAAACTGTTTTTT.

In this sample, this clonotype turned up many times. The chain employs TRBV7-9 and TRBJ1-2; D remains ambiguous. The CDR3 runs 12 residues. Trimming pared 3 bases from V and 6 bases from J, leaving 8 bases between. Germline V gene data show CDR1 as SEHNR and CDR2 as FQNEAQ (reference sequence). CDR3 sequence reads: CASSLGSDGYTF. The CDR3, as DNA: TGTGCCAGCAGCTTGGGTAGCGATGGCTACACCTTC. Full variable domain (remainder filled in from reference TRBV7-9 and TRBJ1-2): DTGVSQNPRHKITKRGQNVTFRCDPISEHNRLYWYRQTLGQGPEFLTYFQNEAQLEKSRLLSDRFSAERPKGSFSTLEIQRTEQGDSAMYLCASSLGSDGYTFGSGTRLTVV.

This clonotype was recorded at least ten times. The J gene is TRBJ2-2, the V gene TRBV27; a weak D match, TRBD1 (5 bases). The germline V gene has CDR1 MNHEY and CDR2 SMNVEV (reference sequence). Between the trimmed V and J ends, which lost 0 bases and 3 bases, there was a span of 20 bases. This CDR3 has 19 amino acids. CDR3: CASSLSAPWTSAHTGELFF. For the CDR3, the DNA is TGTGCCAGCAGTTTATCGGCCCCTTGGACATCGGCTCACACCGGGGAGCTGTTTTTT.

Comment on this clonotype: Since a much larger clone is just one base distant, this may be a read error. The chain recombines TRBV6-1 with TRBJ1-2, with D perhaps TRBD1 (6 bases). CDR3 length equals 13 residues. Germline assignment: CDR1 MNHNS and CDR2 SASEGT. The CDR3 nucleotides are TGTGCAGCCCGGGACACGCTCAACTATGGCTACATCTTC. Its protein is CAARDTLNYGYIF.